These 17 T cell receptor beta chains originate from one sample sequenced in a study of blood T cell repertoires in COVID-19. Sequenced by immunoSEQ multiplex PCR; TCRdb stores in-frame clones only, minus some. In the table there are hundreds of thousands of clones, about nine tenths of which are singletons. Sequencing was done on a sample of PBMCs or T cells enriched from blood (not recorded which). These receptors all stem from a man aged 50 to 60 who had been exposed to COVID-19.

The chain recombines TRBV18 with TRBJ2-1; D perhaps matches TRBD2 (5 bases). From germline, CDR1 is KGHSH and CDR2 LQKENI. The CDR3 spans 15 residues. Trimming pared 2 bases from V and 4 bases from J, leaving 12 bases between. The CDR3 DNA sequence: TGTGCCAGCTCACCAGACGGCCGGGGATACAATGAGCAGTTCTTC. Its translation: CASSPDGRGYNEQFF.

This clone was observed a few times. V and J are TRBV27 and TRBJ1-1; 10 nucleotides line up with TRBD1. The CDR3 length is 14 residues. Per the germline V gene, CDR1 is MNHEY and CDR2 is SMNVEV (reference sequence). Trimming at V came to 7 bases and at J to 1 base, leaving 3 bases not matched to a gene. The CDR3 region is CASKRTGGNTEAFF. CDR3 sequence (DNA): TGTGCCAGCAAAAGGACAGGGGGGAACACTGAAGCTTTCTTT.

V is TRBV5-1 and J is TRBJ2-7, with D perhaps matching TRBD2 (5 bases). CDR3 size: 14 residues. Trimming removed 1 base at V and 2 bases at J, with 10 bases between. Germline V gives CDR1 SGHRS, CDR2 YFSETQ. Here the CDR3 DNA reads TGCGCCAGCAGCTTGTACCCGGGGACCTACGAGCAGTACTTC. This translates into CASSLYPGTYEQYF.

This clone has a single count. The CDR3 protein is CASSEYGGSAYGYTF. Here the CDR3 DNA reads TGTGCCAGCAGTGAATATGGAGGATCAGCCTATGGCTACACCTTC. The chain has TRBV6-1 and TRBJ1-2; D is unresolved. Germline V gene sequence: CDR1 MNHNS, CDR2 SASEGT. V gave up 2 bases and J gave up 4 bases, with 14 bases separating them. The CDR3 is 15 residues long.

The V gene is TRBV19, the J gene TRBJ2-1; possible D gene TRBD1, 5 bases. CDR1 is LNHDA, CDR2 SQIVND, per germline (reference sequence). The CDR3 has 18 amino acids. Trimming stripped 3 bases from V and 0 bases from J, with 18 bases between. CDR3 amino acids: CASSMVQARPVSYNEQFF. The CDR3 nucleotides are TGTGCCAGTAGTATGGTACAGGCTCGTCCGGTCTCCTACAATGAGCAGTTCTTC. The full variable domain, in which reference TRBV19 and TRBJ2-1 provide the parts outside the CDR3, is DGGITQSPKYLFRKEGQNVTLSCEQNLNHDAMYWYRQDPGQGLRLIYYSQIVNDFQKGDIAEGYSVSREKKESFPLTVTSAQKNPTAFYLCASSMVQARPVSYNEQFFGPGTRLTVL.

The rearrangement joins TRBV28 to TRBJ2-7; 8 bases map to TRBD2. Germline lookup yields CDR1 MDHEN and CDR2 SYDVKM. The CDR3 extends over 15 amino acids. J lost 5 bases, V lost 4 bases, and 10 bases had no gene match. The CDR3 spells CASSSASGRSHEQYV. The DNA of the CDR3 is TGTGCCAGCAGTTCAGCTAGCGGGCGGTCCCACGAGCAGTACGTC.

The genes are TRBV5-1 and TRBJ1-2; a possible D gene is TRBD1 (5 bases). The V end was cut by 0 bases, the J end by 8 bases, with 17 bases between. The CDR3 loop spans 15 amino acids. From germline, CDR1 is SGHRS and CDR2 YFSETQ. The CDR3 reads CASSLEGRVRYGYTF. For the CDR3, the DNA is TGCGCCAGCAGCTTGGAAGGCAGGGTGCGATACGGCTACACCTTC.

This clone appeared once. The chain links TRBV7-9 to TRBJ2-2; 13 positions match TRBD2. The CDR3 totals 16 residues. Germline assignment: CDR1 SEHNR and CDR2 FQNEAQ (reference sequence). The junction had 1 base not matched to a gene; V was cut back by 5 bases and J by 1 base. CDR3 nucleotide sequence: TGTGCCAGCAGCCGACTAGCGGGAGGGAACACCGGGGAGCTGTTTTTT. Protein sequence: CASSRLAGGNTGELFF.

The chain employs TRBV15 and TRBJ1-1, with D perhaps TRBD1 (6 bases). CDR1 LNHNV and CDR2 YYDKDF come from the germline V gene (reference sequence). V lost 1 base to trimming and J lost 4 bases, with 13 bases between them. This CDR3 contains 15 residues. CDR3 sequence: CATSRGPGDITEAFF. The DNA for the CDR3 is TGTGCCACCAGCAGAGGGCCAGGGGATATCACTGAAGCTTTCTTT.

The V gene is TRBV13, the J gene TRBJ2-5; TRBD2 matches at 9 bases. The CDR3 covers 14 residues. Trimming removed 4 bases from V and 5 bases from J; junction bases left unmatched: 5. Germline values: CDR1 PRHDT, CDR2 FYEKMQ (reference sequence). This chain's CDR3 is CASSSGLARETQYF. In DNA, the CDR3 is TGTGCCAGCAGCTCTGGACTAGCGAGGGAGACCCAGTACTTC.

In DNA, the CDR3 is TGTGCTAGTGGTTTGACCGGACAGGGCTCTAGGGGGGGAAACACCATATATTTT. Protein sequence: CASGLTGQGSRGGNTIYF. The V call is TRBV12-5, the J call TRBJ1-3; 8 bases fit TRBD1. V lost 2 bases and J lost 4; bases outside the gene matches: 13. Germline V lookup: CDR1 LGHNT, CDR2 FRNRAP. This CDR3 region has 18 residues.

The chain uses TRBV6-5 and TRBJ1-2; 7 bases map to TRBD1. Germline V gives CDR1 MNHEY, CDR2 SVGAGI. There are 13 residues in the CDR3. The junction had 4 bases not matched to a gene; V was cut back by 6 bases and J by 3 bases. This CDR3 is CASSRQGHYGYTF. CDR3 coding DNA: TGTGCCAGCAGCCGACAGGGTCACTATGGCTACACCTTC.

About this clone: Within the sample, other DNA sequences also encode this same CDR3. The V call is TRBV9, the J call TRBJ1-2; D perhaps matches TRBD1 (5 bases). The V end was cut by 0 bases, the J end by 4 bases, with 10 bases between. Germline CDR1 reads SGDLS; CDR2 reads YYNGEE. The CDR3 length is 14 residues. This CDR3 is CASSVGGEGYGYTF. CDR3 nucleotide sequence: TGTGCCAGCAGCGTAGGAGGGGAGGGCTATGGCTACACCTTC.

The chain recombines TRBV7-2 with TRBJ1-2; 12 bases align to TRBD1. This CDR3 is built from 17 residues. V dropped 6 bases and J dropped 4; count of bases not matched to a gene: 12. Germline CDR1 and CDR2: SGHTA and FQGNSA. CDR3 in amino acids: CASSFPGTGGKGYGYTF. In DNA, the CDR3 is TGTGCCAGCAGTTTCCCCGGGACAGGGGGCAAGGGCTATGGCTACACCTTC.

The rearrangement links TRBV12-3 or TRBV12-4 to TRBJ1-2; no firm D call. The V end was cut by 4 bases, the J end by 4 bases, with 7 bases between. This CDR3 comprises 12 residues. CDR3: CASSYGPYGYTF. CDR3 DNA: TGTGCCAGCAGTTACGGTCCCTATGGCTACACCTTC.

V is TRBV7-2 and J is TRBJ1-1; maybe TRBD1 (5 bases). Germline lookup yields CDR1 SGHTA and CDR2 FQGNSA. The CDR3 has 11 residues. V was trimmed by 8 bases and J by 4 bases, leaving 8 bases between them. In DNA, the CDR3 is TGTGCCAGCGGAGGGGTCACTGAAGCTTTCTTT. It codes for CASGGVTEAFF. The variable domain in full, completed from reference TRBV7-2 and TRBJ1-1, reads GAGVSQSPSNKVTEKGKDVELRCDPISGHTALYWYRQSLGQGLEFLIYFQGNSAPDKSGLPSDRFSAERTGGSVSTLTIQRTQQEDSAVYLCASGGVTEAFFGQGTRLTVV.

A single count supports this clone. J is TRBJ2-7 and V is TRBV6-5; a possible D gene is TRBD1 (5 bases). The V gene lost 0 bases and the J gene lost 0 bases, with 12 bases spanning the gap. Germline lookup yields CDR1 MNHEY and CDR2 SVGAGI. This CDR3 has 16 amino acids. The DNA of the CDR3 is TGTGCCAGCAGTTACTCGACTTCAGGGTTCTCCTACGAGCAGTACTTC. This codes for CASSYSTSGFSYEQYF.